The 11 T cell receptor beta chains below were found in one sample sequenced in a study of T cells in Graves' hyperthyroidism and ophthalmopathy. The source material, RNA transcripts, was used to amplify TCR beta CDR3 regions. TCR CDR3 underwent first-round RT-PCR with the HTBI primer set. TCRdb independently ran MiXCR on the multiplex PCR reads; one entry per CDR3 protein. Among over 700,000 distinct CDR3 sequences listed, around a third were seen once. Specimen: blood. These receptors were collected from a woman in her forties with Graves' hyperthyroidism.

This clonotype turned up a few times. The CDR3 bases are TGTGCCAGCTGTTCCAGACTGGGTAATGAAAAACTGTTTTTT. Its translation is CASCSRLGNEKLFF. The genes are TRBV25-1 and TRBJ1-4; no definite D call. V was clipped by 8 bases and J by 4 bases, with 14 bases between them. Germline V lookup: CDR1 MGHDK, CDR2 SYGVNS. The CDR3 loop spans 14 amino acids.

The chain has TRBV20-1 and TRBJ1-6, with TRBD1 matching over 9 bases. Germline-derived CDR1 and CDR2 are DFQATT and SNEGSKA (reference sequence). The CDR3 contains 15 residues. V lost 5 bases to trimming and J lost 1 base; unmatched junction nucleotides: 3. CDR3 loop: CSAQQGASYNSPLHF. The CDR3 nucleotides are TGCAGTGCTCAACAGGGGGCATCCTATAATTCACCCCTCCACTTT.

This clonotype came up a few times. Germline is not matched at one junction end, which may reflect a read error. The V gene is TRBV10-3, the J gene TRBJ1-1; 9 bases align to TRBD1. The germline CDR1 and CDR2 sequences are ENHRY and SYGVKD. The CDR3 contains 17 residues. DNA of the CDR3: TGTGCCAGCAGTTACGGGGACAGGGTGGAGGTTCGGACTGAAGCTTTCTTT. Translating gives CASSYGDRVEVRTEAFF.

This clonotype appeared many times. V and J are TRBV11-2 and TRBJ1-1, with D possibly matching TRBD1 (6 bases). Between the trimmed V and J ends, which lost 3 bases and 10 bases, there was a span of 15 bases. Germline CDR1 and CDR2: SGHAT and FQNNGV. CDR3 length equals 13 residues. The CDR3 DNA follows: TGTGCCAGCAGCTTCGGACAGATCGTCAGAGCTTTCTTT. Translating gives CASSFGQIVRAFF.

This rearrangement joins TRBV9 to TRBJ1-2; 9 bases match TRBD1. Trimming at V came to 0 bases and at J to 0 bases, leaving 6 bases not matched to a gene. Germline V CDR1 and CDR2: SGDLS, YYNGEE. CDR3 length equals 17 residues. The CDR3 protein is CASSVVPDRGANYGYTF. CDR3 DNA sequence: TGTGCCAGCAGCGTAGTCCCGGACAGGGGAGCTAACTATGGCTACACCTTC. Full variable domain (outside the CDR3, taken from reference TRBV9 and TRBJ1-2): DSGVTQTPKHLITATGQRVTLRCSPRSGDLSVYWYQQSLDQGLQFLIQYYNGEERAKGNILERFSAQQFPDLHSELNLSSLELGDSALYFCASSVVPDRGANYGYTFGSGTRLTVV.

The rearrangement uses TRBV7-3 and TRBJ1-6; D may be TRBD1 (5 bases). The CDR3 has 17 residues. Trimming stripped 2 bases from V and 6 bases from J, with 17 bases between. Germline V gives CDR1 SGHTA, CDR2 FQGTGA. The CDR3 bases are TGTGCCAGCAGCTTAGACGTTTTGGGACTAGGTAATTCACCCCTCCACTTT. It is translated as CASSLDVLGLGNSPLHF.

To note about this clonotype: This sequence may be a read error, since a much larger clone differs from it by one base. V gene TRBV10-3 combines with J gene TRBJ1-6, with 8 bases fitting TRBD1. CDR3 size: 16 residues. Germline assignment: CDR1 ENHRY and CDR2 SYGVKD. CDR3 protein: CAIGDDRGPYNSPLHF. The CDR3 nucleotides read TGTGCCATCGGTGATGACAGGGGCCCCTATAATTCACCCCTCCACTTT.

The chain couples TRBV7-9 to TRBJ1-5; D is undetermined. This CDR3 is 14 amino acids long. The V and J ends lost 2 bases and 7 bases respectively, with 12 bases between them. Germline assignment: CDR1 SEHNR and CDR2 FQNEAQ (reference sequence). CDR3 protein: CASSLQEGSQPQHF. The CDR3 region has the DNA TGTGCCAGCAGCTTACAGGAAGGGAGCCAGCCCCAGCATTTT.

This chain's CDR3 is CASSTLGGGGANTGELFF. The CDR3 DNA sequence: TGTGCCAGCAGCACGCTTGGGGGAGGGGGGGCGAACACCGGGGAGCTGTTTTTT. This chain joins TRBV7-2 and TRBJ2-2; possibly TRBD2 for D (7 bases). CDR3 length: 18 residues. Trimming stripped 5 bases from V and 0 bases from J, with 19 bases between. Germline-derived CDR1 and CDR2 are SGHTA and FQGNSA.

This chain connects TRBV7-2 to TRBJ1-6, with D maybe TRBD1 (5 bases). Looked up from germline, CDR1 is SGHTA and CDR2 is FQGNSA. V was shortened by 3 bases and J by 1 base, with 10 bases between the two germline ends. This CDR3 comprises 16 residues. In nucleotides, the CDR3 is TGTGCCAGCAGCTTCCAGGAGGGGTCCTATAATTCACCCCTCCACTTT. Translation gives CASSFQEGSYNSPLHF.

The CDR3 reads CASQYSQGADTEAFF. As DNA, the CDR3 is TGTGCCTCTCAGTATAGTCAGGGGGCGGACACTGAAGCTTTCTTT. This sequence joins TRBV19 and TRBJ1-1; 8 nucleotides agree with TRBD1. Germline CDR1 and CDR2: LNHDA and SQIVND (reference sequence). V lost 11 bases, J lost 3 bases, and 14 bases stayed unmatched. The CDR3 runs to 15 residues.